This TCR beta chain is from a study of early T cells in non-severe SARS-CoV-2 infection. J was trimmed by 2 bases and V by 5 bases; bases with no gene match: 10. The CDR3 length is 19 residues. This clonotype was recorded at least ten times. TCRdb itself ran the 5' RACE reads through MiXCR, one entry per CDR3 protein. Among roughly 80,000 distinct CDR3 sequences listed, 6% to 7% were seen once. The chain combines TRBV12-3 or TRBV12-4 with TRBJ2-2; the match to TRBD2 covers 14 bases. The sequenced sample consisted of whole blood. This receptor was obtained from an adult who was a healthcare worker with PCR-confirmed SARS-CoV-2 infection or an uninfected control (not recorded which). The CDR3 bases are TGTGCCAGCAGTCCATACACCGGGACTAGCGGGAGAAACACCGGGGAGCTGTTTTTT. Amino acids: CASSPYTGTSGRNTGELFF.